Each of the 15 T cell receptor beta chains below was sequenced from the same sample in a study of T-cell reconstitution after alpha-beta-depleted transplantation in children. Preparing the TCRbeta library involved the use of unique molecular identifiers. One entry per CDR3 protein results from TCRdb running MiXCR on the PCR reads. Of hundreds of thousands of distinct CDR3 sequences listed, 13% are singletons. Here the sequenced sample was PBMCs, mostly from graft donor cells, taken 360 days after TCRalphabeta/CD19-depleted stem cell transplant. These receptors came from a male patient under 18 who had a stem cell transplant for acute myeloid leukemia, so the T cells may come from the graft donor.

The V gene is TRBV2, the J gene TRBJ2-1, with TRBD2 identical over 8 bases. The V gene end was trimmed by 7 bases and the J gene end by 2 bases; junction bases not matched to a gene: 13. CDR3 size: 17 residues. Germline V gives CDR1 SNHLY, CDR2 FYNNEI. The CDR3 DNA sequence: TGTGCCAGCAAAACTAGCGGAGCCCCCGTGGCCTACAATGAGCAGTTCTTC. Translating gives CASKTSGAPVAYNEQFF.

A few counts support this clonotype. The chain joins TRBV24-1 to TRBJ1-4; 11 bases fit TRBD1. Trimming took 4 bases from V and 8 from J; bases not matched to a gene: 8. Per the germline V gene, CDR1 is KGHDR and CDR2 is SFDVKD. The CDR3 has 16 amino acids. CDR3 sequence: CATSELTGTGGEKLFF. The CDR3 DNA sequence: TGTGCCACCAGTGAGCTCACCGGGACAGGGGGGGAAAAACTGTTTTTT.

This clonotype was counted a few times. The J gene is TRBJ2-3, the V gene TRBV7-9; 7 bases map to TRBD2. Germline loops: CDR1 SEHNR, CDR2 FQNEAQ (reference sequence). With 4 bases clipped from V and 5 bases from J, the junction kept 9 bases outside the gene matches. The CDR3 spans 15 residues. CDR3 nucleotides: TGTGCCAGCAGCTCACAGGCGGGAGTTGGAGATACGCAGTATTTT. Amino acid sequence: CASSSQAGVGDTQYF.

Only a few counts were recorded for this clonotype. This rearrangement joins TRBV29-1 to TRBJ1-1; perhaps TRBD1 as D (6 bases). Per the germline V gene, CDR1 is SQVTM and CDR2 is ANQGSEA. CDR3 length: 13 amino acids. With 6 bases removed from V and 11 bases from J, the gap between germline ends came to 22 bases. The CDR3 DNA is TGCAGCGTACTTCCATGGGACACCCCGCGGGCTTTCTTT. Translated, it gives CSVLPWDTPRAFF.

The rearrangement joins TRBV27 to TRBJ2-1; the D is unclear. This CDR3 region has 13 residues. CDR1 is MNHEY and CDR2 is SMNVEV in the germline V gene (reference sequence). The V and J ends lost 3 bases and 8 bases respectively, with 11 bases between them. This CDR3 reads CASSFGSGYEQFF. CDR3 nucleotides: TGTGCCAGCAGTTTCGGATCAGGCTATGAGCAGTTCTTC.

This clonotype showed up many times. Here the CDR3 DNA reads TGCGCCAGCAGGGGGACAGGGCCCCCCGAGACCCAGTACTTC. It translates to CASRGTGPPETQYF. The chain combines TRBV5-1 with TRBJ2-5; 9 bases are a match to TRBD1. The germline V gene has CDR1 SGHRS and CDR2 YFSETQ. The junction had 7 bases not matched to a gene; V was cut back by 5 bases and J by 5 bases. CDR3 size: 14 residues.

The rearrangement uses TRBV29-1 and TRBJ2-2; D is ambiguous. The CDR3 totals 12 residues. Germline V lookup: CDR1 SQVTM, CDR2 ANQGSEA. V was shortened by 3 bases and J by 8 bases, with 10 bases between the two germline ends. DNA of the CDR3: TGCAGCGTTGACAGTTTGGGGGGGGAGCTGTTTTTT. Encoded protein: CSVDSLGGELFF.

This chain connects TRBV7-2 to TRBJ2-3; D gene uncertain. V shed 4 bases and J shed 2 bases, with 16 bases lying between them. Germline V gene lookup returns CDR1 SGHTA and CDR2 FQGNSA. CDR3 length: 16 amino acids. Here the CDR3 DNA reads TGTGCCAGCAGCTCCACAACCGCGGTCCCCACAGATACGCAGTATTTT. Residues: CASSSTTAVPTDTQYF.

This clonotype was recorded many times. The rearrangement links TRBV20-1 to TRBJ2-7; D is undetermined. Germline CDR1 reads DFQATT; CDR2 reads SNEGSKA (reference sequence). CDR3 length: 13 amino acids. V lost 3 bases to trimming and J lost 2 bases, with 11 bases between them. The CDR3 DNA follows: TGCAGTGCTAGTGAGACTCTTCCCTACGAGCAGTACTTC. Encoded protein: CSASETLPYEQYF.

The sample holds a few counts of this clonotype. This rearrangement joins TRBV5-5 to TRBJ2-7; D is perhaps TRBD1 (6 bases). V lost 2 bases to trimming and J lost 0 bases, with 12 bases between them. CDR1 is SGHKS, CDR2 YYEKEE, per germline (reference sequence). The CDR3 has 15 amino acids. CDR3 sequence: CASSFNDRSSYEQYF. CDR3 bases: TGTGCCAGCAGCTTTAACGACAGGAGCTCCTACGAGCAGTACTTC.

This chain links TRBV18 with TRBJ2-1, with D perhaps being TRBD1 or TRBD2 (5 bases each). The germline CDR1 and CDR2 sequences are KGHSH and LQKENI. Trimming removed 0 bases at V and 7 bases at J, with 16 bases between. The CDR3 is 16 residues long. The DNA for the CDR3 is TGTGCCAGCTCACCACCGAGGGGCCAGGGCCTGAATGAGCAGTTCTTC. Its protein is CASSPPRGQGLNEQFF.

This clonotype occurred many times. This chain uses TRBV4-3 with TRBJ2-3; maybe TRBD2 (6 bases). This CDR3 contains 15 residues. V dropped 1 base and J dropped 2 bases, with 10 bases sitting between them. CDR1 LGHNA and CDR2 YSLEER come from the germline V gene. CDR3 sequence reads: CASSQGGGNTDTQYF. The CDR3 nucleotides read TGCGCCAGCAGCCAAGGAGGAGGGAACACAGATACGCAGTATTTT.

This clonotype was observed at least ten times. This sequence joins TRBV29-1 and TRBJ2-7; 9 bases map to TRBD1. Germline assignment: CDR1 SQVTM and CDR2 ANQGSEA. The CDR3 length is 15 residues. Unmatched junction bases numbered 12, after V lost 6 bases and J lost 3 bases. CDR3 sequence (DNA): TGCAGCGTAGGGCAGGGACAGGGACTTATCTACGAGCAGTACTTC. It specifies CSVGQGQGLIYEQYF.

This clonotype has at least ten counts. The CDR3 loop is CASSSRTRSSYNEQFF. The CDR3 coding sequence is TGTGCCAGCAGCTCCCGGACTAGGAGCTCCTACAATGAGCAGTTCTTC. The rearrangement joins TRBV4-2 to TRBJ2-1; TRBD2 agrees at 7 bases. V was pared by 5 bases and J by 0 bases, with 7 bases of the junction left unmatched. This CDR3 is 16 amino acids long. Germline CDR1 LGHNA, CDR2 YNFKEQ.

This clonotype was counted many times. This CDR3 reads CASSLIVLSQGCLHGHF. As DNA, the CDR3 is TGTGCCAGCAGCTTAATCGTCCTGTCACAGGGTTGCTTACATGGGCATTTT. The chain employs TRBV7-9 and TRBJ1-5, with D tentatively TRBD1 (6 bases). V was pared by 2 bases and J by 15 bases, with 29 bases between. Germline values: CDR1 SEHNR, CDR2 FQNEAQ (reference sequence). The CDR3 sequence is 17 residues long. The complete variable domain, with remaining parts taken from reference TRBV7-9 and TRBJ1-5, reads DTGVSQNPRHKITKRGQNVTFRCDPISEHNRLYWYRQTLGQGPEFLTYFQNEAQLEKSRLLSDRFSAERPKGSFSTLEIQRTEQGDSAMYLCASSLIVLSQGCLHGHFGDGTRLSIL.